Listed below are T cell receptor beta chains from one sample, sequenced in a study of blood T cell repertoires in COVID-19. Data came from immunoSEQ multiplex PCR; TCRdb stores just in-frame clones and leaves some out. The sample consists of roughly 250,000 clones, around 88% of them appearing once. Sequenced material: peripheral blood. The receptors derive from a man aged 25 to 40 with acute or convalescent COVID-19. The CDR3 runs from the conserved cysteine through the conserved F or W. A D gene is named only where the DNA matches it firmly. A row's size may be missing; if present it is once, few, many or a size class.

TRBV28,TRBJ2-7,-,-,TGTGCCAGCAGTTTTGATTTAGGGGACACTACCTTTTCCTACGAGCAGTACTTC,CASSFDLGDTTFSYEQYF
TRBV28,TRBJ2-2,TRBD1,-,TGTGCCAGCAGTTCCTCGACAGGGCGCCGGTTCGGGGAGCTGTTTTTT,CASSSSTGRRFGELFF
TRBV28,TRBJ2-6,TRBD2,-,TGTGCCATCGGGGGGAGCTCTGGGGCCAACGTCCTGACTTTC,CAIGGSSGANVLTF
TRBV9,TRBJ2-1,TRBD2,-,TGTGCCAGCAGCCCAGGACTAGCGGGGCACAATGAGCAGTTCTTC,CASSPGLAGHNEQFF
TRBV18,TRBJ1-3,TRBD1,-,TGTGCCAGCTCACTTAATCGAGACAGGGGCACTGGAAACACCATATATTTT,CASSLNRDRGTGNTIYF
TRBV30,TRBJ1-5,-,-,TGTGCCTGGAGTGTAGAGCTGATGGGCAATCAGCCCCAGCATTTT,CAWSVELMGNQPQHF
TRBV5-4,TRBJ2-7,TRBD2,-,TGTGCCAGCAGCTCCAACCAACTAGCGAGCTACGAGCAGTACTTC,CASSSNQLASYEQYF
TRBV7-3,TRBJ2-7,TRBD1,-,TGTGCCAGCAGCTTAATGAGGACAGGGCCCTCCTACGAGCAGTACTTC,CASSLMRTGPSYEQYF
TRBV11-2,TRBJ1-1,-,-,TGTGCCAGCAGCACCCGGGAGAGGGTGATAGGACTGAACACTGAAGCTTTCTTT,CASSTRERVIGLNTEAFF
TRBV7-9,TRBJ2-4,TRBD2,once,TGTGCCAGCACCCTAGCGGGGGAAGGGGTAAAAAACATTCAGTACTTC,CASTLAGEGVKNIQYF
TRBV7-9,TRBJ2-1,-,-,TGTGCCAGCAGCTTAGTTCGGTCGATCAATGAGCAGTTCTTC,CASSLVRSINEQFF
TRBV5-4,TRBJ1-5,-,-,TGTGCCAGCAGTTCGCTCGGTACCAATCAGCCCCAGCATTTT,CASSSLGTNQPQHF
TRBV6-4,TRBJ1-5,-,-,TGTGCCAGCAGACCCCGGACGGGGAGGGATCAGCCCCAGCATTTT,CASRPRTGRDQPQHF
TRBV27,TRBJ1-3,-,once,TGTGCCAGCAGTTTATACGGCAGGGCATCTGGAAACACCATATATTTT,CASSLYGRASGNTIYF
TRBV7-2,TRBJ1-2,-,-,TGTGCCAGCAGCCCCCAGGGGAACTATGGCTACACCTTC,CASSPQGNYGYTF
TRBV6-1,TRBJ2-5,TRBD2,-,TGTGCCAGCAGTGAAGTGGGTAGCGGGAGTGGAGAGACCCAGTACTTC,CASSEVGSGSGETQYF
TRBV11-2,TRBJ1-2,TRBD1,few,TGTGCCAGCAGCTTAATGGTCATGGGGACAGCAGGCTACACCTTC,CASSLMVMGTAGYTF
TRBV18,TRBJ1-2,-,-,TGTGCCAGCTCACCTCTTTCAGGGAGGGCTAACTATGGCTACACCTTC,CASSPLSGRANYGYTF
TRBV10-2,TRBJ1-1,-,once,TGCGCCAGCCTCAGGAACACTGAAGCTTTCTTT,CASLRNTEAFF
TRBV30,TRBJ2-1,TRBD1,once,TGTGCCTGGAGGGCCTCCGGGACAGGGTACAATGAGCAGTTCTTC,CAWRASGTGYNEQFF
TRBV18,TRBJ1-2,-,-,TGTGCCAGCTCACCGGCGTCCAGGGGTCTTAACTATGGCTACACCTTC,CASSPASRGLNYGYTF
TRBV30,TRBJ2-6,TRBD1,-,TGTGCCTGGAGTGGTGGGACAGGGCCTGTCGGGGCCAACGTCCTGACTTTC,CAWSGGTGPVGANVLTF
TRBV6-5,TRBJ2-7,TRBD1,-,TGTGCCAGCAGCCTTTCCGGGACAGGGACCTACGAGCAGTACTTC,CASSLSGTGTYEQYF
TRBV18,TRBJ1-4,TRBD1,-,TGTGCCAGCTCACGATATACTCCGGGACAGCTAAATGAAAAACTGTTTTTT,CASSRYTPGQLNEKLFF
TRBV6-4,TRBJ1-6,TRBD1,-,TGTGCCAGGGGTAAGGGACAGTTTAATTCACCCCTCCACTTT,CARGKGQFNSPLHF
TRBV24-1,TRBJ1-3,-,few,TGTGCCACCAGTGATCCGAGCCGATATGGAAACACCATATATTTT,CATSDPSRYGNTIYF
TRBV5-1,TRBJ2-7,-,-,TGCGCCAGCAGCTTGGCGCGGGTTGGCGACGAGCAGTACTTC,CASSLARVGDEQYF
TRBV18,TRBJ1-4,TRBD1,-,TGTGCCAGCTCACAGAACAGGGGTTCGACTAATGAAAAACTGTTTTTT,CASSQNRGSTNEKLFF
TRBV2,TRBJ2-2,-,-,TGTGCCAGCAAGGCCCGGCGGGACAACACCGGGGAGCTGTTTTTT,CASKARRDNTGELFF